Following are 9 T cell receptor beta chains from one sample sequenced in a study of read filtering for tumor transcriptome and immune sequencing. Molecular barcoded adaptors covering alpha/delta and beta/gamma chains were used on roughly 400 ng RNA. One entry per CDR3 protein results from TCRdb running MiXCR on the reads. The sample carries 100,000 to 150,000 distinct CDR3 sequences, about 13% recorded once. Sequenced input: a population of CD138-negative cells sorted from bone marrow. Source of these receptors: a donor aged 40 or older with multiple myeloma.

The table lists this clonotype with many counts. The chain recombines TRBV24-1 with TRBJ2-4; TRBD2 aligns across 10 bases. The germline V gene encodes CDR1 KGHDR and CDR2 SFDVKD. CDR3 size: 15 residues. With V trimmed by 3 bases and J by 5 bases, 3 bases remained unmatched. CDR3 nucleotide sequence: TGTGCCACCAGTGATGGTGGACTAGCGGAAAACATTCAGTACTTC. Protein: CATSDGGLAENIQYF.

This clonotype has ten or more counts. The chain recombines TRBV6-5 with TRBJ2-1; TRBD2 agrees at 7 bases. Looked up from germline, CDR1 is MNHEY and CDR2 is SVGAGI. CDR3 length equals 13 residues. The ends lost 4 bases at V and 6 bases at J; junction bases unmatched: 3. CDR3 sequence: CASSSWGGNEQFF. The CDR3 bases are TGTGCCAGCAGTTCCTGGGGGGGCAATGAGCAGTTCTTC.

This clonotype was seen many times. A single base separates this from a much larger clone, so it may be a read error. The chain combines TRBV3-1 with TRBJ2-2; 8 positions match TRBD2. From germline, CDR1 is LGHDT and CDR2 YNNKEL (reference sequence). CDR3 length: 17 residues. Germline trimming cut 1 base from V and 3 bases from J; bases unmatched to any gene: 7. The CDR3: CASSQVSAGAYTGELFF. Written as DNA, the CDR3 is TGTGCCAGCAGCCAAGTTTCAGCGGGAGCCTACACCGGGGAGCTGTTTTTT.

About this clonotype itself: Germline is not matched at one junction end, which may reflect a read error. The chain employs TRBV11-3 and TRBJ2-1; the D gene is possibly TRBD1 (8 bases). From germline, CDR1 is SGHNT and CDR2 YENEEA. CDR3 length equals 19 residues. The CDR3 loop is CASSPRTGTSGTDYNEQSF. CDR3 coding DNA: TGTGCCAGCAGCCCTCGGACAGGGACGAGCGGGACCGACTACAATGAGCAGTCCTTC.

This clonotype was detected ten times or more. The rearrangement joins TRBV20-1 to TRBJ1-1; D possibly corresponds to TRBD1 (6 bases). Trimming left V 1 base short and J 1 base short, with 25 bases between. The germline gives CDR1 DFQATT, CDR2 SNEGSKA (reference sequence). The CDR3 extends over 19 amino acids. The CDR3 nucleotides read TGCAGTGCTAGAGTGGTAGGGGGGATTCAATTTAACGAGAACACTGAAGCTTTCTTT. Residues: CSARVVGGIQFNENTEAFF.

The table lists this clonotype with many counts. The chain couples TRBV9 to TRBJ2-1; D possibly corresponds to TRBD1 (6 bases). V lost 3 bases and J 4 bases, leaving 17 bases between the germline ends. The CDR3 is 16 amino acids. Germline values: CDR1 SGDLS, CDR2 YYNGEE. CDR3 sequence reads: CASSDGPGQLYNEQFF. Written as DNA, the CDR3 is TGTGCCAGCAGCGACGGCCCCGGACAGCTTTACAATGAGCAGTTCTTC.

In its sample, this clonotype was seen a few times. Without the conserved terminal phenylalanine or tryptophan, this CDR3 likely stems from a read error. Because the CDR3's place on the DNA is in doubt, the DNA is left out and the CDR3 is given as listed by TCRdb. This sequence joins TRBV5-6 and TRBJ1-1; the D call TRBD1 from the table was never checked on the DNA. The germline CDR1 and CDR2 sequences are SGHDT and YYEEEE. The CDR3 comprises 16 residues, both ends counted. CDR3 region: CASFTGEQWRNTEAYI.

At least ten counts were recorded for this clonotype. This sequence joins TRBV11-3 and TRBJ2-1, with D hard to call. The V end was cut by 8 bases, the J end by 0 bases, with 5 bases between. The CDR3 is 12 amino acids. Per the germline V gene, CDR1 is SGHNT and CDR2 is YENEEA. The CDR3 bases are TGTGCCAGCGGGTACTCCTACAATGAGCAGTTCTTC. Its protein product is CASGYSYNEQFF.

The CDR3 nucleotides are TGTGCCAGCGGCGGGCTAGCGGGAGAGAACACCGGGGAGCTGTTTTTT. This translates into CASGGLAGENTGELFF. The chain is built from TRBV11-3 and TRBJ2-2; TRBD2 agrees at 10 bases. This CDR3 spans 16 amino acids. V gave up 8 bases and J gave up 1 base; unmatched junction bases: 7. Germline CDR1 and CDR2: SGHNT and YENEEA.